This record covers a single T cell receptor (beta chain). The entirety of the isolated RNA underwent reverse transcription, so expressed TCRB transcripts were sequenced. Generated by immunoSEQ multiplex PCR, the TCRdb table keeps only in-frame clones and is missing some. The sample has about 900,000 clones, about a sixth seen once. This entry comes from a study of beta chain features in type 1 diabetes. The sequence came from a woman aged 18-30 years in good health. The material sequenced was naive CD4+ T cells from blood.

CDR3 in amino acids: CASSERFRGGNIQYF. As DNA, the CDR3 is TGTGCCAGCAGTGAAAGGTTCAGAGGTGGAAACATTCAGTACTTC. The genes are TRBV2 and TRBJ2-4; no firm D call. Trimming removed 2 bases at V and 6 bases at J, with 14 bases between. Germline CDR1 and CDR2: SNHLY and FYNNEI. This CDR3 is built from 15 residues.